This entry describes one TCR beta chain. What it binds is unknown. This sample is drawn from a study of monozygotic twins with inflammatory bowel disease. Study-wide points: It was observed that concordant and discordant twins did not differ in repertoire similarity, possibly given limited power. Differing T cell subtypes remained indistinguishable.

This CDR3 has 15 residues. The germline V gene encodes CDR1 LGHNA and CDR2 YSLEER. From the 5' RACE reads, TCRdb lists one entry per CDR3 protein and no DNA. Recorded for this sample: approximately 300,000 distinct CDR3 sequences. V usage is TRBV4-3 and J usage is TRBJ1-2. Sequenced sample: blood. This TCR was recovered from a human donor with ulcerative colitis or Crohn's disease, or a healthy co-twin of an affected twin (not recorded which). CDR3: CASSQNSPSPYGYTF.